A single sample gave rise to the 2 T cell receptor beta chains below, sequenced in a study of T cell clonality in common variable immunodeficiency. The data were produced by immunoSEQ multiplex PCR, yet TCRdb's version contains in-frame clones alone and is incomplete. Found here are about 40,000 clones, no singletons; the ten largest cover around 2.8%. What was sequenced was peripheral blood mononuclear cells. The receptors come from a person aged 18 to 70 in good health.

This clone came up many times. The missing CDR3 end, 3 residues past where the read stops, is filled in from the germline J gene. The chain couples TRBV5-5 to TRBJ1-2; D ambiguous. This CDR3 has 14 residues. Germline values: CDR1 SGHKS, CDR2 YYEKEE (reference sequence). V lost 0 bases, J lost 4 bases, and 10 bases lay in between. The CDR3 sequence is CASSLDSGSYGYTF. The CDR3 DNA, read in part, is TGTGCCAGCAGCTTGGACAGCGGTTCCTATGGC.

This clone was counted many times. The read ends 3 residues shy of where the CDR3 ends; the end is completed using the germline J gene. The gene calls are TRBV19 and TRBJ1-1; 7 nucleotides line up with TRBD1. Per germline, CDR1 LNHDA and CDR2 SQIVND (reference sequence). V trimming: 7 bases; J trimming: 2 bases; junction bases outside the gene matches: 7. The CDR3 consists of 14 residues. The chain's CDR3 is CASTPDRTNTEAFF. CDR3 bases read: TGTGCCAGTACCCCGGACAGGACTAACACTGAA. The whole variable domain, filled in from reference TRBV19 and TRBJ1-1, reads DGGITQSPKYLFRKEGQNVTLSCEQNLNHDAMYWYRQDPGQGLRLIYYSQIVNDFQKGDIAEGYSVSREKKESFPLTVTSAQKNPTAFYLCASTPDRTNTEAFFGQGTRLTVV.